The 19 T cell receptor beta chains presented below share a single source sample, sequenced in a study of response to subunit inactivated influenza vaccine. MiXCR, applied by TCRdb to the RT-PCR reads, yields one record per CDR3 protein. The sample lists fewer than 750,000 distinct CDR3 sequences, around 15% occurring once. Sequencing was performed on PBMCs from blood, taken 12 days after vaccination. The receptors originated from a middle-aged man who received an inactivated influenza vaccine.

The rearrangement links TRBV2 to TRBJ1-6, with D possibly being TRBD1 (5 bases). Trimming removed 5 bases from V and 7 bases from J, with 12 bases in between. This CDR3 comprises 14 residues. Germline CDR1 and CDR2: SNHLY and FYNNEI. The CDR3: CASSKDRDNSPLHF. The CDR3 DNA is TGTGCCAGCAGTAAAGATCGGGACAATTCACCCCTCCACTTT.

This chain uses TRBV10-3 with TRBJ2-1; 8 bases fit TRBD2. From germline, CDR1 is ENHRY and CDR2 SYGVKD. This CDR3 region has 16 residues. The junction had 5 bases not matched to a gene; V was cut back by 4 bases and J by 0 bases. The CDR3 sequence: CAISGTSRSSYNEQFF. CDR3 nucleotide sequence: TGTGCCATCAGTGGGACTAGCAGAAGCTCCTACAATGAGCAGTTCTTC.

This clonotype was seen more than once but under ten times. The CDR3 loop reads CASSRTPGYYGYTF. Here the CDR3 DNA reads TGTGCCAGCAGTCGAACTCCGGGGTACTATGGCTACACCTTC. This chain links TRBV6-1 with TRBJ1-2, with D uncertain. The ends were cut back, 5 bases at V and 3 bases at J, with 13 bases in the middle. CDR1 and CDR2 (germline): MNHNS, SASEGT. This CDR3 comprises 14 residues.

This clonotype was counted only a few times. The chain recombines TRBV7-9 with TRBJ1-1; 8 bases align to TRBD1. V was clipped by 5 bases and J by 3 bases; unmatched bases: 11. This CDR3 has 16 amino acids. Germline CDR1 and CDR2: SEHNR and FQNEAQ (reference sequence). The CDR3 loop reads CASSPSAGGKHTEAFF. CDR3 DNA sequence: TGTGCCAGCAGCCCCAGCGCAGGGGGCAAGCACACTGAAGCTTTCTTT.

This clonotype came up many times. This rearrangement joins TRBV10-3 to TRBJ2-5, with no clear D. Germline V gene sequence: CDR1 ENHRY, CDR2 SYGVKD. The CDR3 is made up of 12 amino acids. V lost 3 bases and J 7 bases, leaving 9 bases between the germline ends. The CDR3 DNA follows: TGTGCCATCAGTGACAGCGCCGGGACCCAGTACTTC. Amino acid sequence: CAISDSAGTQYF.

The gene calls are TRBV11-2 and TRBJ1-1; 8 bases are shared with TRBD1. Germline V gene data show CDR1 as SGHAT and CDR2 as FQNNGV. This CDR3 is built from 15 residues. V shed 2 bases and J 5 bases; nucleotides not matched to a gene: 7. This CDR3 is CASSLSPGQATEAFF. For the CDR3, the DNA is TGTGCCAGCAGCTTATCACCGGGACAGGCAACTGAAGCTTTCTTT.

There are many counts of this clonotype. CDR3 region: CASSGLAGGLETQYF. DNA of the CDR3: TGTGCCAGCAGTGGACTAGCGGGAGGATTGGAGACCCAGTACTTC. This chain connects TRBV12-3 or TRBV12-4 to TRBJ2-5, with 14 positions matching TRBD2. V trimming: 5 bases; J trimming: 5 bases; junction bases outside the gene matches: 4. This CDR3 region has 15 residues.

This clonotype was observed a few times. The V call is TRBV7-9, the J call TRBJ1-1; a weak D match, TRBD1 (6 bases). Deletions cut 0 bases from V and 5 bases from J, with 16 bases between. Germline V gene sequence: CDR1 SEHNR, CDR2 FQNEAQ (reference sequence). CDR3 size: 16 residues. CDR3 protein: CASSLAQDYQGTEAFF. The CDR3 nucleotides read TGTGCCAGCAGCTTAGCCCAGGACTACCAGGGGACTGAAGCTTTCTTT.

This clonotype was seen a few times. CDR3 protein: CASSEVEFNEQFF. The CDR3 coding sequence is TGTGCCAGCAGTGAAGTGGAGTTCAATGAGCAGTTCTTC. The chain uses TRBV2 and TRBJ2-1, with no clear D. This CDR3 is 13 amino acids long. The V gene's germline CDR1 is SNHLY and CDR2 FYNNEI. V lost 1 base to trimming and J lost 6 bases, with 7 bases between them.

There are a few counts of this clonotype. V usage is TRBV4-2 and J usage is TRBJ2-5, with TRBD1 matching 7 bases. This CDR3 comprises 16 residues. The ends lost 2 bases at V and 4 bases at J; junction bases unmatched: 10. Germline CDR1 is LGHNA and CDR2 is YNFKEQ. In nucleotides, the CDR3 is TGTGCCAGCAGCCAATCCGGGACAGCCACGGGAGAGACCCAGTACTTC. This encodes CASSQSGTATGETQYF.

This clonotype has just a few counts. The rearrangement links TRBV19 to TRBJ2-3; the match to TRBD2 covers 11 bases. Germline CDR1 and CDR2: LNHDA and SQIVND (reference sequence). Losses at the gene ends were 2 bases for V and 3 bases for J; bases not matched to a gene: 4. The CDR3 is 16 residues long. This chain's CDR3 is CASSIRGLAETDTQYF. CDR3 sequence (DNA): TGTGCCAGTAGTATAAGGGGACTAGCGGAAACAGATACGCAGTATTTT.

As regards this clonotype: One end of the junction varies from germline; a read error may be responsible. The chain joins TRBV7-9 to TRBJ2-3, with D perhaps matching TRBD1 (6 bases). CDR3 length: 13 amino acids. CDR1 is SEHNR, CDR2 FQNEAQ, per germline (reference sequence). In nucleotides, the CDR3 is TGTGCCAGCAGCTTAGAAGAAGGGGGTAAGCAGTCTTTT. Protein: CASSLEEGGKQSF.

This clonotype came up a few times. The rearrangement joins TRBV15 to TRBJ2-3; the D is unclear. The CDR3 has 16 amino acids. With 1 base removed from V and 5 bases from J, the gap between germline ends came to 16 bases. From germline, CDR1 is LNHNV and CDR2 YYDKDF (reference sequence). The CDR3, as DNA: TGTGCCACCAGCAGAGCGGCTGGGCAGCTCGGAGATACGCAGTATTTT. It codes for CATSRAAGQLGDTQYF.

In its sample, this clonotype was seen many times. The junction and the germline gene differ at one end; a read error may be behind it. This chain uses TRBV5-1 with TRBJ1-1, with D tentatively TRBD1 (6 bases). CDR3 length: 14 residues. The V gene's germline CDR1 is SGHRS and CDR2 YFSETQ. CDR3 protein: CASSLTGPNTEAFF. The CDR3 bases are TGTGCCAGCAGCCTGACAGGTCCGAACACTGAAGCTTTCTTT.

The rearrangement links TRBV9 to TRBJ2-2; no firm D call. CDR1 and CDR2 (germline): SGDLS, YYNGEE. The CDR3 length is 12 residues. V lost 0 bases, J lost 7 bases, and 4 bases lay in between. The chain's CDR3 is CASSVEGGELFF. The CDR3 DNA sequence: TGTGCCAGCAGCGTAGAGGGCGGGGAGCTGTTTTTT.

This chain connects TRBV10-2 to TRBJ1-2; 8 bases map to TRBD1. Germline V lookup: CDR1 WSHSY, CDR2 SAAADI. J lost 3 bases, V lost 2 bases, and 8 bases had no gene match. The CDR3 spans 16 residues. CDR3 coding DNA: TGCGCCAGCAGTGAGGGTACCAGGGGGCCCGACTATGGCTACACCTTC. Protein product: CASSEGTRGPDYGYTF.

Many counts were recorded for this clonotype. CDR3 residues: CASSMRGGSSDTQYF. In DNA, the CDR3 is TGTGCCAGCAGCATGCGGGGGGGCAGCTCAGATACGCAGTATTTT. This chain connects TRBV7-2 to TRBJ2-3; TRBD2 matches at 9 bases. V trimming: 5 bases; J trimming: 4 bases; junction bases outside the gene matches: 7. From germline, CDR1 is SGHTA and CDR2 FQGNSA. The CDR3 spans 15 residues.

A few counts support this clonotype. The CDR3 reads CASSFTSAGVREQYF. The CDR3, as DNA: TGCGCCAGCAGCTTTACGTCAGCGGGGGTCCGCGAGCAGTACTTC. The chain joins TRBV5-1 to TRBJ2-7; TRBD2 matches 8 bases. The germline gives CDR1 SGHRS, CDR2 YFSETQ. The CDR3 extends over 15 amino acids. The V and J ends lost 2 bases and 6 bases, in that order; junction bases with no gene match: 10.

This clonotype was seen more than once but under ten times. V and J are TRBV6-2 or TRBV6-3 and TRBJ1-5, with D perhaps matching TRBD1 (5 bases). CDR1 and CDR2 (germline): MNHEY, SVGEGT. Trimming removed 0 bases at V and 7 bases at J, with 13 bases between. The CDR3 has 15 amino acids. The CDR3 reads CASSYSTGGIQPQHF. The CDR3 nucleotides are TGTGCCAGCAGTTACTCAACAGGAGGAATACAGCCCCAGCATTTT.